These 28 T cell receptor beta chains were sequenced from one sample in a study of cytomegalovirus exposure and HLA in healthy donors (dated 2017 in TCRdb). Library construction relied on the immunoSEQ multiplex PCR assay. A mixture of 60 forward primers for TCR Vbeta segments and 13 reverse primers for TCR Jbeta segments was used in the multiplex PCR. Held by TCRdb, this immuneACCESS table contains in-frame sequences only and omits some clones. Under half of the omission traces to an unresolved V gene where checked; the cause of the rest is unknown. The sample table shows about 200,000 clones, and 75% to 90% are seen once. The ten most abundant clones make up roughly 0.32% of the sample. Source material: PBMCs. The receptors originated from a woman in her 30s in good health and CMV-seronegative.

The CDR3, as DNA: TGTGCCAGCAGTTTCGTGACAGGGGGACCTAATGAAAAACTGTTTTTT. Amino acids: CASSFVTGGPNEKLFF. The chain joins TRBV28 to TRBJ1-4; 9 nucleotides align to TRBD1. V shed 3 bases, J shed 3 bases, and the junction held 5 bases outside the gene matches. CDR3 length equals 16 residues. CDR1 and CDR2 (germline): MDHEN, SYDVKM.

The rearrangement joins TRBV28 to TRBJ1-5; the match to TRBD1 covers 7 bases. The germline V gene has CDR1 MDHEN and CDR2 SYDVKM. This CDR3 has 15 amino acids. Trimming removed 4 bases from V and 6 bases from J; junction bases left unmatched: 9. CDR3 loop: CASSYNRGVGQPQHF. For the CDR3, the DNA is TGTGCCAGCAGTTATAACAGGGGTGTTGGTCAGCCCCAGCATTTT.

This clone has more than one count but fewer than ten. This chain links TRBV5-1 with TRBJ2-3; 10 positions agree with TRBD2. J lost 5 bases, V lost 2 bases, and 5 bases had no gene match. This CDR3 has 15 amino acids. Germline assignment: CDR1 SGHRS and CDR2 YFSETQ. The CDR3 nucleotides read TGCGCCAGCAGCTTCGGTCTAGCGGGAGAAGATACGCAGTATTTT. Protein product: CASSFGLAGEDTQYF.

The CDR3 here is CACGWSGNEQFF. Written as DNA, the CDR3 is TGTGCCTGTGGGTGGTCAGGGAATGAGCAGTTCTTC. The chain employs TRBV30 and TRBJ2-1, with TRBD1 as a possible D gene (5 bases). Germline CDR1 GTSNPN, CDR2 SVGIG (reference sequence). The CDR3 runs to 12 residues. V was clipped by 6 bases and J by 7 bases, with 13 bases between them. Drawing the rest from reference TRBV30 and TRBJ2-1, the complete variable domain is SQTIHQWPATLVQPVGSPLSLECTVEGTSNPNLYWYRQAAGRGLQLLFYSVGIGQISSEVPQNLSASRPQDRQFILSSKKLLLSDSGFYLCACGWSGNEQFFGPGTRLTVL.

The chain uses TRBV2 and TRBJ2-5; the D gene is possibly TRBD1 (6 bases). Judging by the DNA end, TRBJ2-7 fits better; the J call may be wrong. The CDR3 extends over 13 amino acids. Germline CDR1 reads SNHLY; CDR2 reads FYNNEI. CDR3 protein: CASSEQGIYEQYF. The CDR3 DNA sequence: TGTGCCAGCAGTGAACAGGGGATTTACGAGCAGTACTTC.

The CDR3 DNA is TGTGCCAGCAGCTCTATAGGGACAGATTACAATGAGCAGTTCTTC. It codes for CASSSIGTDYNEQFF. The J gene is TRBJ2-1, the V gene TRBV7-9; 7 bases fit TRBD1. This CDR3 comprises 15 residues. From germline, CDR1 is SEHNR and CDR2 FQNEAQ (reference sequence). The ends lost 4 bases at V and 4 bases at J; junction bases unmatched: 7. Using reference TRBV7-9 and TRBJ2-1 for the parts outside the CDR3, the full variable domain is DTGVSQNPRHKITKRGQNVTFRCDPISEHNRLYWYRQTLGQGPEFLTYFQNEAQLEKSRLLSDRFSAERPKGSFSTLEIQRTEQGDSAMYLCASSSIGTDYNEQFFGPGTRLTVL.

CDR3 in amino acids: CASSPTVYNEQFF. CDR3 in DNA: TGTGCCAGCAGCCCTACAGTATACAATGAGCAGTTCTTC. The chain combines TRBV7-8 with TRBJ2-1; D is unclear. The CDR3 runs to 13 residues. CDR1 SGHVS and CDR2 FQNEAQ come from the germline V gene. V was shortened by 5 bases and J by 4 bases, with 9 bases between the two germline ends.

V is TRBV23-1 and J is TRBJ1-5; TRBD1 agrees at 9 bases. TRBV23-1 is filed as an ORF, its function uncertain. V was clipped by 1 base and J by 4 bases; unmatched bases: 8. This CDR3 has 17 residues. DNA of the CDR3: TGCGCCAGCAGTCAATTTAATGCCGACAGGGGGAATCAGCCCCAGCATTTT. It encodes CASSQFNADRGNQPQHF.

CDR3 protein: CASSYAGTLNTEAFF. In DNA form, the CDR3 reads TGTGCCAGCAGTTACGCCGGGACATTGAACACTGAAGCTTTCTTT. This sequence joins TRBV6-5 and TRBJ1-1, with D perhaps TRBD1 (6 bases). The germline V gene has CDR1 MNHEY and CDR2 SVGAGI. This CDR3 has 15 amino acids. The V end was cut by 2 bases, the J end by 0 bases, with 10 bases between.

In its sample, this clone was seen once. The rearrangement uses TRBV10-2 and TRBJ2-7; TRBD2 aligns across 11 bases. The CDR3 totals 17 residues. The germline V gene has CDR1 WSHSY and CDR2 SAAADI. The ends lost 6 bases at V and 5 bases at J; junction bases unmatched: 15. For the CDR3, the DNA is TGCGCCAGCAGCCGCGAGGGGGGGTTAGCGGGGGGGAACGAGCAGTACTTC. Translation: CASSREGGLAGGNEQYF.

DNA of the CDR3: TGTGCCAGCAGCTTACTAGCGGGAGGGCCAAATGAGCAGTTCTTC. Translation: CASSLLAGGPNEQFF. The J gene is TRBJ2-1, the V gene TRBV11-3; 12 nucleotides line up with TRBD2. CDR3 length equals 15 residues. V shed 2 bases, J shed 7 bases, and the junction held 3 bases outside the gene matches. In germline, CDR1 is SGHNT, CDR2 YENEEA.

The genes are TRBV29-1 and TRBJ2-7, with 9 bases lining up with TRBD2. From germline, CDR1 is SQVTM and CDR2 ANQGSEA. The junction had 14 bases not matched to a gene; V was cut back by 7 bases and J by 7 bases. The CDR3 runs 14 residues. CDR3 protein: CSALREREALEQYF. CDR3 DNA sequence: TGCAGCGCCCTGAGGGAGCGGGAGGCTCTGGAGCAGTACTTC.

This clone was observed a few times. The chain is built from TRBV7-2 and TRBJ1-2; TRBD1 agrees at 10 bases. Germline assignment: CDR1 SGHTA and CDR2 FQGNSA. Losses at the gene ends were 8 bases for V and 6 bases for J; bases not matched to a gene: 6. This CDR3 region has 13 residues. CDR3 residues: CASSGQGVDGYTF. CDR3 in DNA: TGTGCCAGCTCAGGACAGGGGGTTGATGGCTACACCTTC.

V is TRBV7-3 and J is TRBJ1-1; D is perhaps TRBD1 (5 bases). Between the trimmed V and J ends, which lost 6 bases and 2 bases, there was a span of 13 bases. Germline CDR1 reads SGHTA; CDR2 reads FQGTGA. This CDR3 region has 14 residues. CDR3 protein: CASRLSTANTEAFF. Here the CDR3 DNA reads TGTGCCAGCAGACTATCGACAGCCAACACTGAAGCTTTCTTT. The variable domain in full, with the rest retrieved from reference TRBV7-3 and TRBJ1-1, is GAGVSQTPSNKVTEKGKYVELRCDPISGHTALYWYRQSLGQGPEFLIYFQGTGAADDSGLPNDRFFAVRPEGSVSTLKIQRTERGDSAVYLCASRLSTANTEAFFGQGTRLTVV.

CDR3 coding DNA: TGTGCCAGCAGCCCCGGTACGGGGCCCCAGCATTTT. Amino acid sequence: CASSPGTGPQHF. The chain joins TRBV7-2 to TRBJ1-5; D call uncertain. V lost 5 bases, J lost 9 bases, and 11 bases lay in between. Germline CDR1 reads SGHTA; CDR2 reads FQGNSA. CDR3 size: 12 residues.

The chain has TRBV6-6 and TRBJ2-5, with D possibly matching TRBD2 (6 bases). Germline CDR1 MNHNY, CDR2 SVGAGI (reference sequence). The length of the CDR3 is 15 residues. V lost 2 bases and J 4 bases, leaving 14 bases between the germline ends. CDR3 protein: CASSYGTWGRETQYF. In DNA, the CDR3 is TGTGCCAGCAGTTACGGGACTTGGGGAAGAGAGACCCAGTACTTC.

The table lists this clone with a few counts. The genes are TRBV19 and TRBJ2-2; D unclear. This CDR3 contains 12 residues. CDR1 is LNHDA, CDR2 SQIVND, per germline (reference sequence). Between the trimmed V and J ends, which lost 3 bases and 5 bases, there was a span of 4 bases. DNA for the CDR3: TGTGCCAGTAGTATTTCTACCGGGGAGCTGTTTTTT. This sequence encodes CASSISTGELFF.

This chain joins TRBV18 and TRBJ2-1; 9 bases align to TRBD1. The CDR3 sequence is 15 residues long. The junction had 8 bases not matched to a gene; V was cut back by 6 bases and J by 5 bases. Per germline, CDR1 KGHSH and CDR2 LQKENI. The chain's CDR3 is CASSPGQGNNNEQFF. In nucleotides, the CDR3 is TGTGCCAGCTCCCCAGGACAGGGGAACAACAATGAGCAGTTCTTC.

The chain links TRBV5-1 to TRBJ1-3; tentatively, D is TRBD1 (5 bases). CDR1 SGHRS and CDR2 YFSETQ come from the germline V gene. This CDR3 contains 15 residues. The V and J ends lost 0 bases and 0 bases respectively, with 7 bases between them. CDR3 coding DNA: TGCGCCAGCAGCTTGGGGACACACTCTGGAAACACCATATATTTT. It translates to CASSLGTHSGNTIYF.

The rearrangement links TRBV28 to TRBJ2-3; possibly TRBD2 for D (5 bases). From germline, CDR1 is MDHEN and CDR2 SYDVKM. Trimming left V 7 bases short and J 1 base short, with 12 bases between. The length of the CDR3 is 14 residues. The CDR3 loop reads CASTGSAGTDTQYF. In nucleotides, the CDR3 is TGTGCCAGCACGGGTAGCGCAGGCACAGATACGCAGTATTTT.

This clone appeared a single time. The gene calls are TRBV27 and TRBJ2-5; D perhaps matches TRBD1 (6 bases). Germline V gene sequence: CDR1 MNHEY, CDR2 SMNVEV (reference sequence). Trimming removed 5 bases from V and 1 base from J, with 11 bases in between. This CDR3 has 14 residues. CDR3 region: CASSPGTFQETQYF. The DNA for the CDR3 is TGTGCCAGCAGTCCAGGGACATTCCAAGAGACCCAGTACTTC.

This chain links TRBV20-1 with TRBJ2-7, with D possibly matching TRBD2 (5 bases). Germline CDR1 reads DFQATT; CDR2 reads SNEGSKA (reference sequence). CDR3 length: 11 amino acids. Trimming took off 4 bases at V and 7 bases at J, with 11 bases between the two ends. The CDR3 coding sequence is TGCAGTGCTACCTGGACGGGGGAGCAGTACTTC. It codes for CSATWTGEQYF.

This clone was recorded only once. This chain uses TRBV6-1 with TRBJ1-2; weak D call: TRBD1 (6 bases). Trimming pared 7 bases from V and 4 bases from J, leaving 16 bases between. In germline, CDR1 is MNHNS, CDR2 SASEGT. This CDR3 comprises 14 residues. The CDR3 is CASTLLGAGYGYTF. The CDR3, as DNA: TGTGCCAGCACCCTCTTGGGGGCAGGCTATGGCTACACCTTC.

DNA of the CDR3: TGTGCCAGTAGTATGGGGACATTGAACACTGAAGCTTTCTTT. Its protein product is CASSMGTLNTEAFF. The chain uses TRBV19 and TRBJ1-1; perhaps TRBD1 as D (6 bases). Germline loops: CDR1 LNHDA, CDR2 SQIVND (reference sequence). Trimming took off 3 bases at V and 0 bases at J, with 8 bases between the two ends. The CDR3 is 14 residues long.

This rearrangement joins TRBV7-3 to TRBJ2-1; D gene uncertain. Trimming stripped 2 bases from V and 5 bases from J, with 7 bases between. The germline V gene has CDR1 SGHTA and CDR2 FQGTGA. This CDR3 is built from 13 residues. CDR3 nucleotide sequence: TGTGCCAGCAGCTTAGGTCGGGACAATGAGCAGTTCTTC. It specifies CASSLGRDNEQFF.

This chain joins TRBV19 and TRBJ2-7, with TRBD2 identical over 14 bases. The CDR3 covers 18 residues. Germline lookup yields CDR1 LNHDA and CDR2 SQIVND (reference sequence). After removal of 3 bases from V and 2 bases from J, the junction contained 9 bases not matched to a gene. DNA of the CDR3: TGTGCCAGTAGTATCTCTAGGACTAGCGGGAGGCCGACCTACGAGCAGTACTTC. Its translation: CASSISRTSGRPTYEQYF.

The V call is TRBV4-2, the J call TRBJ2-3; TRBD2 aligns across 8 bases. V lost 1 base, J lost 5 bases, and 5 bases stayed unmatched. The CDR3 length is 15 residues. Germline CDR1 is LGHNA and CDR2 is YNFKEQ. The CDR3 reads CASSQGTSPGDTQYF. CDR3 nucleotide sequence: TGTGCCAGCAGCCAAGGGACTAGCCCAGGAGATACGCAGTATTTT.

This chain connects TRBV7-8 to TRBJ2-2; 10 nucleotides line up with TRBD1. Unmatched junction bases numbered 4, after V lost 5 bases and J lost 4 bases. Germline CDR1 and CDR2: SGHVS and FQNEAQ. The length of the CDR3 is 15 residues. CDR3 DNA sequence: TGTGCCAGCAGCCCGGGACAGGGGATCACCGGGGAGCTGTTTTTT. It yields the protein CASSPGQGITGELFF.